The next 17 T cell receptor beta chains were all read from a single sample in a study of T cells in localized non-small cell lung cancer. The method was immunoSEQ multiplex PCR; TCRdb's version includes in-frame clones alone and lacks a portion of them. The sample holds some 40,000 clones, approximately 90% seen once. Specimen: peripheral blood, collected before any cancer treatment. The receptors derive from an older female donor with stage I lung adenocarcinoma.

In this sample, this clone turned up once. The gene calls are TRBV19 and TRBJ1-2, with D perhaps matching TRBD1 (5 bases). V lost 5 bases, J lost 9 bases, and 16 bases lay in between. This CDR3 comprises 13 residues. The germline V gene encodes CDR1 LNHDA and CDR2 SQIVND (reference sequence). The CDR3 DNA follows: TGTGCCAGTAGTCCTACCGGGACGTGGAGCTACACCTTC. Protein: CASSPTGTWSYTF.

The CDR3 DNA sequence: TGCGCCAGCAAGCCGGCTCCCTCTGGGGCCAACGTCCTGACTTTC. It translates to CASKPAPSGANVLTF. This chain joins TRBV5-1 and TRBJ2-6; unclear D gene. V was trimmed by 6 bases and J by 0 bases, leaving 10 bases between them. Germline assignment: CDR1 SGHRS and CDR2 YFSETQ. The CDR3 runs to 15 residues.

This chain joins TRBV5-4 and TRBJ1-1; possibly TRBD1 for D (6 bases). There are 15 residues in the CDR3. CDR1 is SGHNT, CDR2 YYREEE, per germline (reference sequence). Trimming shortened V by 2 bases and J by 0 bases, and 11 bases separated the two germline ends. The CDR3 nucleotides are TGTGCCAGCAGCTTCGGTACAGGGATGAACACTGAAGCTTTCTTT. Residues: CASSFGTGMNTEAFF.

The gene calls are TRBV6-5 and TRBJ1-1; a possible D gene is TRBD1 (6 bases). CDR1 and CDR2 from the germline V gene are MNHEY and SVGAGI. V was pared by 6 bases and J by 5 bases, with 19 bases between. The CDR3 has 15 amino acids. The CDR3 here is CASSHAGALGTEAFF. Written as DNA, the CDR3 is TGTGCCAGCAGCCATGCAGGGGCCCTAGGGACTGAAGCTTTCTTT.

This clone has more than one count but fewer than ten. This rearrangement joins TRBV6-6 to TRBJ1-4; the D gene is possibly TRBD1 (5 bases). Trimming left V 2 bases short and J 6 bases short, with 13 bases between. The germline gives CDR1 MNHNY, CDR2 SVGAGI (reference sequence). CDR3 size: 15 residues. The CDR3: CASSYQGPPDEKLFF. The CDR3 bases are TGTGCCAGCAGTTACCAGGGACCCCCGGATGAAAAACTGTTTTTT.

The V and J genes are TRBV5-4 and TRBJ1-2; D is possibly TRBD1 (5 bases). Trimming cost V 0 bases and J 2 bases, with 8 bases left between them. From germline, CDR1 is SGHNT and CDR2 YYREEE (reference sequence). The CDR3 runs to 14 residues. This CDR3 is CASSLDAGNYGYTF. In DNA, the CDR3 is TGTGCCAGCAGCTTGGATGCAGGGAACTATGGCTACACCTTC.

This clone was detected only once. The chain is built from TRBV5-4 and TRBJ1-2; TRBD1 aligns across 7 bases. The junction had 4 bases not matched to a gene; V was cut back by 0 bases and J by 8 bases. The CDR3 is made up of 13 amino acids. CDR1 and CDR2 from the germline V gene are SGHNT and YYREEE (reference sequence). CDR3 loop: CASSLDRGDGYTF. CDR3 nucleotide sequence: TGTGCCAGCAGCTTGGACAGGGGCGACGGCTACACCTTC.

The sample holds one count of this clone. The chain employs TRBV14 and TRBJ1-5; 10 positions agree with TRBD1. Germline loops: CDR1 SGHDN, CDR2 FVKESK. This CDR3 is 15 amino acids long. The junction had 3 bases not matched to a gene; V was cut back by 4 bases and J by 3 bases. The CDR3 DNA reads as TGTGCCAGCAGCCTGGGACAGGGGCACAATCAGCCCCAGCATTTT. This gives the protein CASSLGQGHNQPQHF.

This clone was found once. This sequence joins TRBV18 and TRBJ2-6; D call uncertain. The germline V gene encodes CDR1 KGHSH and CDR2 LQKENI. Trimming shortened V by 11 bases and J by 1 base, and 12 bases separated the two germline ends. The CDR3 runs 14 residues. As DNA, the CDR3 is TGTGCCGGATTTGAGTCATCTGGGGCCAACGTCCTGACTTTC. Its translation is CAGFESSGANVLTF.

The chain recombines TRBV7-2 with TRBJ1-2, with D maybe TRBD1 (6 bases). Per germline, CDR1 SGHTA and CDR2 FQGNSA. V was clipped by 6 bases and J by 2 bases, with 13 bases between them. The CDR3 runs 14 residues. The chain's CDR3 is CASRRKGGNYGYTF. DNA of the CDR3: TGTGCCAGCAGGAGAAAGGGGGGGAACTATGGCTACACCTTC.

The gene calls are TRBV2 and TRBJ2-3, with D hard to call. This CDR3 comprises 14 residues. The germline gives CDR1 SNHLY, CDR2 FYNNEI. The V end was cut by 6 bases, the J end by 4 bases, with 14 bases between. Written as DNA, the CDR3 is TGTGCCAGCAGGTACCGTGGATCGTCAGATACGCAGTATTTT. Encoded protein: CASRYRGSSDTQYF.

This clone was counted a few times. The CDR3 sequence is CASPGDSKTYEQYV. CDR3 sequence (DNA): TGTGCCAGCCCAGGGGACAGCAAGACCTACGAGCAGTACGTC. The gene calls are TRBV21-1 and TRBJ2-7; TRBD1 reflects the table's D call only, with no check against the DNA. TRBV21-1 is classified as a pseudogene. CDR3 length: 14 residues.

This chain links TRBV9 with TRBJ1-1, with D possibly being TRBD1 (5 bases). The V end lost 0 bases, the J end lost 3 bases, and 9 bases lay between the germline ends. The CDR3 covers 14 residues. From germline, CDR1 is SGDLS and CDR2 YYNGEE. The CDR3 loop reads CASSVGGFDTEAFF. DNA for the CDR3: TGTGCCAGCAGCGTAGGGGGGTTTGACACTGAAGCTTTCTTT.

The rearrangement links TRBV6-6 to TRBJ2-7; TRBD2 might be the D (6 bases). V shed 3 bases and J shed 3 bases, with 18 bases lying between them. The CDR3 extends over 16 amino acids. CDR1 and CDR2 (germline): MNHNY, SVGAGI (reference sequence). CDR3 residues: CASSYFGGTEHYEQYF. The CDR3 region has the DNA TGTGCCAGCAGTTATTTCGGCGGGACGGAGCACTACGAGCAGTACTTC.

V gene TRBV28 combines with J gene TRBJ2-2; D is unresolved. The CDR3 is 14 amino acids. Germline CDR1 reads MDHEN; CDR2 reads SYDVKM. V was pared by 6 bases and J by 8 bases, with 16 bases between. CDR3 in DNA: TGTGCCAGCAGCCGCCCGGGTCCGGTAGGGGAGCTGTTTTTT. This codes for CASSRPGPVGELFF.

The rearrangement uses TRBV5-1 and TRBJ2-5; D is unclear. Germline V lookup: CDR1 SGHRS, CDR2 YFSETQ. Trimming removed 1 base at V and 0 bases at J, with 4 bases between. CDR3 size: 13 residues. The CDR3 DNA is TGCGCCAGCAGCTTGAGCAACCAAGAGACCCAGTACTTC. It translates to CASSLSNQETQYF.

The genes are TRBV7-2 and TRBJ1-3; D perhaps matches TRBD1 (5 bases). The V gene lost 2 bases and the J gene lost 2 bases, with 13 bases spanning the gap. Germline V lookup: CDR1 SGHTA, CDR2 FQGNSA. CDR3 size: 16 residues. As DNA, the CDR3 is TGTGCCAGCAGCTTAACAGGACCCTCGGCTGGAAACACCATATATTTT. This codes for CASSLTGPSAGNTIYF.